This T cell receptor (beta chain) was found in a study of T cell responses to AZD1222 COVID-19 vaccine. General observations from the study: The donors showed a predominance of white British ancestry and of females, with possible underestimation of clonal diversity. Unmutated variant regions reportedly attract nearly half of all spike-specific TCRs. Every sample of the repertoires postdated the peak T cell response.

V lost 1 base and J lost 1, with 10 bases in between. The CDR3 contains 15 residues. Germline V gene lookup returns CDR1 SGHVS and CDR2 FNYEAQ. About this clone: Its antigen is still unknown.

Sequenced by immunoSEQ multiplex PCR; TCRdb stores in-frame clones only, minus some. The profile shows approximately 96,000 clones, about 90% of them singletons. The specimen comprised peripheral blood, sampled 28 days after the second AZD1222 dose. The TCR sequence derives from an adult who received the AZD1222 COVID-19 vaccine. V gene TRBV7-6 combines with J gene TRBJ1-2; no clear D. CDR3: CASSLDVGFNYGYTF. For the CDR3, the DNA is TGTGCCAGCAGCTTAGATGTGGGGTTTAACTATGGCTACACCTTC.